This T cell receptor (beta chain) was retrieved from a study of blood T cell repertoires in COVID-19. Study as a whole: The study drew acute and convalescent COVID-19 samples from the United States, Italy and Spain.

The CDR3 contains 15 residues. Germline CDR1 DFQATT, CDR2 SNEGSKA (reference sequence). Turning to this clone: Relative to the germline gene, one junction end is altered; a read error may explain this.

Patients from Seattle were sampled longitudinally, starting during active infection. How the authors handled the data: Using reference gene primer amplification, nucleated cell counts were estimated. Method: immunoSEQ multiplex PCR; TCRdb's copy keeps in-frame clones and lacks some. That table is the source of V, J and clone size, and D and trimming were worked out from the DNA. The table lists roughly 240,000 clones, 85% of them singletons, with 5.1% in the top ten. The chain recombines TRBV20-1 with TRBJ2-7, with 7 bases lining up with TRBD2. The sequencing sample was made of peripheral blood. The sequence derives from a man between 45 and 60 years old with COVID-19, enrolled during active disease. CDR3 nucleotide sequence: TGCAGTGCTAGTGACTGGGGGGGAAGCTCCCACGAGCAGTACTTC. Translating gives CSASDWGGSSHEQYF.